A selection of T cell receptor beta chains follows, all from one sample in a study of patients and donors after allogeneic stem cell transplantation. A single record per CDR3 protein comes from TCRdb applying MiXCR to the RT-PCR reads. The table shows 410,000 or so distinct CDR3 sequences, with 15% to 20% occurring only once. Sequenced material: blood, either unsorted or a sorted T cell fraction (not recorded which). The receptors were gathered from a human donor who was either an allogeneic HSCT recipient or a stem cell or donor lymphocyte infusion donor (not recorded which). It is not recorded whose cells these are; they may come from a transplant donor. CDR3s include the opening cysteine and the closing phenylalanine or tryptophan. D genes are given only for firm matches. Rows may omit the clone size; those that give it use once, few, many or a size class.

v_gene,len,abundance,d_gene,j_gene,CDR3aa,CDR3nt
TRBV29-1,15,few,NA,TRBJ1-5,CSVEEGQGSNQPQHF,TGCAGCGTTGAAGAAGGTCAGGGGAGCAATCAGCCCCAGCATTTT
TRBV7-9,17,few,TRBD1,TRBJ2-1,CASSSPSGTGTYNEQFF,TGTGCCAGCAGCTCCCCTTCCGGGACAGGGACGTACAATGAGCAGTTCTTC
TRBV6-2/TRBV6-3,15,NA,TRBD2,TRBJ2-2,CASRREARHTGELFF,TGTGCCAGCAGACGGGAGGCGCGACACACCGGGGAGCTGTTTTTT
TRBV24-1,14,few,NA,TRBJ2-1,CATSLGRNYNEQFF,TGTGCCACCAGCCTGGGACGGAACTACAATGAGCAGTTCTTC
TRBV7-7,16,NA,TRBD2,TRBJ2-5,CASSTRTSEGSGTQYF,TGTGCCAGCAGCACCCGGACTAGCGAGGGTTCTGGGACCCAGTACTTC
TRBV11-2,12,few,NA,TRBJ2-4,CASSPIEGQQYF,TGTGCCAGCAGCCCCATAGAGGGACAACAGTACTTC
TRBV4-3,15,few,NA,TRBJ1-5,CASSQDLGAAQPQHF,TGCGCCAGCAGCCAAGATTTGGGGGCGGCGCAGCCCCAGCATTTT
TRBV6-2/TRBV6-3,14,NA,TRBD2,TRBJ2-5,CASTRPGLGETQYF,TGTGCCAGCACTAGACCGGGACTAGGGGAGACCCAGTACTTC
TRBV18,13,NA,NA,TRBJ2-7,CASCRQTSYEQYF,TGTGCCAGCTGCAGACAGACATCCTACGAGCAGTACTTC
TRBV5-5,14,NA,NA,TRBJ1-5,CASQDGPSNQPQHF,TGTGCCAGCCAGGACGGACCTAGCAATCAGCCCCAGCATTTT
TRBV20-1,12,few,TRBD1,TRBJ1-5,CSAGQGGQPQHF,TGCAGTGCCGGACAGGGAGGGCAGCCCCAGCATTTT
TRBV20-1,14,many,TRBD2,TRBJ2-1,CSARLAGSYNEQFF,TGCAGTGCAAGACTAGCGGGGTCCTACAATGAGCAGTTCTTC
TRBV3-1,15,NA,TRBD1,TRBJ1-1,CASSQYGTGGTEAFF,TGTGCCAGCAGCCAGTACGGGACAGGGGGCACTGAAGCTTTCTTT
TRBV12-3/TRBV12-4,13,many,NA,TRBJ1-5,CASKGTKNQPQHF,TGTGCCAGCAAAGGGACCAAGAATCAGCCCCAGCATTTT
TRBV7-6,17,NA,NA,TRBJ1-3,CASSLVADPYSGNTIYF,TGTGCCAGCAGCTTAGTGGCAGACCCCTACTCTGGAAACACCATATATTTT
TRBV12-3/TRBV12-4,16,many,TRBD2,TRBJ2-7,CASSLVRTSGRSEQYF,TGTGCCAGCAGTTTAGTCCGGACTAGCGGGAGGTCCGAGCAGTACTTC
TRBV6-1,17,NA,NA,TRBJ2-7,CASSEFVRTASSYEQYF,TGTGCCAGCAGTGAATTCGTCAGGACCGCAAGCTCCTACGAGCAGTACTTC
TRBV18,14,few,NA,TRBJ2-5,CASSEQRLVETQYF,TGTGCCAGCTCGGAGCAGCGACTTGTGGAGACCCAGTACTTC
TRBV4-3,15,NA,NA,TRBJ2-7,CASSQAKGPGTEQYF,TGCGCCAGCAGCCAAGCTAAAGGGCCGGGGACTGAGCAGTACTTC
TRBV9,16,NA,NA,TRBJ2-1,CASSVAGEREGGEQFF,TGTGCCAGCAGCGTAGCAGGGGAAAGGGAGGGGGGTGAGCAGTTCTTC
TRBV20-1,16,few,TRBD2,TRBJ2-1,CSARDHASGKRNEQFF,TGCAGTGCTAGAGATCACGCTAGCGGGAAGCGGAATGAGCAGTTCTTC
TRBV7-9,15,NA,TRBD2,TRBJ2-3,CASSQSSGRTDTQYF,TGTGCCAGCAGCCAATCTAGCGGGAGGACAGATACGCAGTATTTT
TRBV7-8,17,NA,NA,TRBJ2-6,CASSLNPGASGANVLTF,TGTGCCAGCAGCTTAAACCCAGGGGCCTCTGGGGCCAACGTCCTGACTTTC
TRBV19,14,NA,NA,TRBJ2-7,CASSIAGASYEQYF,TGTGCCAGTAGTATTGCGGGGGCTTCCTACGAGCAGTACTTC
TRBV7-9,15,NA,TRBD2,TRBJ2-5,CASSLVRSSGETQYF,TGTGCCAGCAGCTTAGTGAGGTCTAGCGGGGAGACCCAGTACTTC
TRBV4-1,16,few,NA,TRBJ1-5,CASSQVTGPSNQPQHF,TGCGCCAGCAGCCAAGTCACAGGGCCTAGCAATCAGCCCCAGCATTTT
TRBV12-3/TRBV12-4,15,many,NA,TRBJ2-7,CASTEFSRSGGEQYF,TGTGCCAGCACCGAATTCTCCCGGTCCGGGGGCGAGCAGTACTTC
TRBV29-1,13,many,TRBD1,TRBJ2-2,CSVATGGTGELFF,TGCAGCGTTGCCACAGGGGGGACCGGGGAGCTGTTTTTT
TRBV29-1,16,many,TRBD1,TRBJ2-7,CSVLTYRGPSLYEQYF,TGCAGCGTTCTGACATACAGGGGACCCTCTCTTTACGAGCAGTACTTC